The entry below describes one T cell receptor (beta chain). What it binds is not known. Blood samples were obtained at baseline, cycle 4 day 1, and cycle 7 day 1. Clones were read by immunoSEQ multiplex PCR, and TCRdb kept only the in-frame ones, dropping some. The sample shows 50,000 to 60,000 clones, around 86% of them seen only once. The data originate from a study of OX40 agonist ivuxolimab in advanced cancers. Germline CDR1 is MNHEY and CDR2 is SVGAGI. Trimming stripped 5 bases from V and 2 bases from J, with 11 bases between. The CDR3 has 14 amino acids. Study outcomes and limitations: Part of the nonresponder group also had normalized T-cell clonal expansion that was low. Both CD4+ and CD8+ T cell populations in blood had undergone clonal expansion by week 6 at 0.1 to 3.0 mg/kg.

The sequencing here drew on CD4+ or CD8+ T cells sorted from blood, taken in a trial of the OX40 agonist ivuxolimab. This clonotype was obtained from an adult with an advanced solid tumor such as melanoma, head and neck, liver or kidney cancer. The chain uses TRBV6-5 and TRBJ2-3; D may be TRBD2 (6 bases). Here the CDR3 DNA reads TGTGCCAGCAGTCGGACGGGACTCACAGATACGCAGTATTTT. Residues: CASSRTGLTDTQYF.